The rows below give T cell receptor beta chains drawn from one sample of a study of blood T cell repertoires in COVID-19. Some clones are missing from TCRdb's copy, which holds only in-frame ones; the method was immunoSEQ multiplex PCR. The data contain approximately 300,000 clones, 92% of them seen just once; the ten biggest clones take up around 20%. What was sequenced was PBMCs or T cells enriched from blood (not recorded which). The origin of the receptors is a woman in her twenties or thirties who had recovered from COVID-19. CDR3s include the opening cysteine and the closing phenylalanine or tryptophan. The D gene is left open where the match is weak. The size field is filled for only some rows; it gives once, few, many or a size class.

V	size	J	D	CDR3	DNA
TRBV6-6	.	TRBJ1-5	TRBD1	CASSRTGYQPQHF	TGTGCCAGCAGTCGGACAGGCTATCAGCCCCAGCATTTT
TRBV10-3	.	TRBJ2-7	TRBD1	CAIGGTGNEQYF	TGTGCCATCGGGGGGACAGGGAACGAGCAGTACTTC
TRBV6-5	.	TRBJ2-3	TRBD2	CASSLAGWGTDTQYF	TGTGCCAGCAGTTTAGCGGGGTGGGGCACAGATACGCAGTATTTT
TRBV7-2	.	TRBJ1-2	TRBD1	CASSLAGQLDGYTF	TGTGCCAGCAGCTTAGCGGGACAGTTAGATGGCTACACCTTC
TRBV6-5	.	TRBJ1-5	.	CASSYFPGNQPQHF	TGTGCCAGCAGTTACTTCCCGGGCAATCAGCCCCAGCATTTT
TRBV6-5	.	TRBJ1-5	TRBD1	CASGQGATQPQHF	TGTGCCAGTGGACAGGGGGCGACTCAGCCCCAGCATTTT
TRBV5-1	once	TRBJ2-3	TRBD2	CASSFGLAGHTQYF	TGCGCCAGCAGCTTTGGGCTAGCGGGCCATACGCAGTATTTT
TRBV28	.	TRBJ1-5	.	CASNREQGNQPQHF	TGTGCCAGCAACAGGGAGCAGGGCAATCAGCCCCAGCATTTT
TRBV10-3	.	TRBJ1-2	.	CAISESLQGGYTF	TGTGCCATCAGTGAGTCCCTGCAGGGAGGCTACACCTTC
TRBV24-1	.	TRBJ1-1	.	CATSDLPPKSEAFF	TGTGCCACCAGTGATTTGCCTCCTAAGTCTGAAGCTTTCTTT
TRBV11-2	.	TRBJ2-7	TRBD1	CASSPGQGSYEQYF	TGTGCCAGCAGCCCCGGACAGGGGTCCTACGAGCAGTACTTC
TRBV28	.	TRBJ1-1	.	CASSPPWGGFSDTEAFF	TGTGCCAGCAGCCCGCCCTGGGGAGGTTTTAGCGACACTGAAGCTTTCTTT
TRBV9	.	TRBJ2-7	TRBD2	CASSVVGGTIYEQYF	TGTGCCAGCAGCGTAGTAGGAGGGACTATATACGAGCAGTACTTC
TRBV24-1	.	TRBJ2-2	.	CATRAGFMGGELFF	TGTGCCACCAGAGCGGGCTTCATGGGCGGGGAGCTGTTTTTT
TRBV4-1	.	TRBJ1-2	.	CASSQDTGNYGYTF	TGCGCCAGCAGCCAAGATACAGGGAACTATGGCTACACCTTC
TRBV28	.	TRBJ2-3	TRBD2	CASSFSGGTDTQYF	TGTGCCAGCAGTTTTAGCGGGGGCACAGATACGCAGTATTTT
TRBV18	.	TRBJ1-6	.	CASSRNSQGGNSPLHF	TGTGCCAGCTCACGAAACAGTCAGGGTGGGAATTCACCCCTCCACTTT
TRBV28	once	TRBJ1-1	TRBD1	CASSAGQIFTEAFF	TGTGCCAGCAGTGCGGGACAGATCTTTACTGAAGCTTTCTTT
TRBV6-6	.	TRBJ1-3	.	CASSYGSGLGNTIYF	TGTGCCAGCAGTTACGGGAGTGGATTGGGAAACACCATATATTTT
TRBV2	.	TRBJ2-7	TRBD2	CASSEQKGTSGRVGEQYF	TGTGCCAGCAGTGAACAGAAAGGGACTAGCGGGAGAGTTGGTGAGCAGTACTTC
TRBV3-1/TRBV3-2	.	TRBJ1-6	.	CASSQGQGWESPLHF	TGTGCCAGCAGCCAAGGTCAGGGATGGGAATCACCCCTCCACTTT
TRBV28	.	TRBJ1-4	.	CASSSGGYATNEKLFF	TGTGCCAGCAGTTCCGGGGGGTATGCAACTAATGAAAAACTGTTTTTT
TRBV27	.	TRBJ1-2	.	CASSLLGGADYGYTF	TGTGCCAGCAGTTTATTAGGGGGGGCAGACTATGGCTACACCTTC
TRBV3-1/TRBV3-2	.	TRBJ1-2	.	CASSQSSQGGYTF	TGTGCCAGCAGCCAGTCCTCTCAGGGCGGCTACACCTTC
TRBV6-5	once	TRBJ2-1	TRBD2	CASGGTSFNEQFF	TGTGCCAGCGGGGGGACTAGCTTCAATGAGCAGTTCTTC
TRBV10-3	.	TRBJ2-1	TRBD1	CAISESRRTGGSREQFF	TGTGCCATCAGTGAGTCAAGAAGGACAGGGGGCAGTCGGGAGCAGTTCTTC
TRBV6-5	once	TRBJ2-7	.	CASSPQTYEQYF	TGTGCCAGCAGTCCCCAGACCTACGAGCAGTACTTC
TRBV9	.	TRBJ2-7	.	CASSVGQGFVYEQYF	TGTGCCAGCAGCGTCGGTCAGGGGTTCGTCTACGAGCAGTACTTC
TRBV29-1	.	TRBJ2-3	.	CSVISEGTDTQYF	TGCAGCGTTATAAGCGAAGGCACAGATACGCAGTATTTT
TRBV4-3	.	TRBJ1-2	.	CASSQELAKIGGYTF	TGCGCCAGCAGCCAAGAGTTAGCAAAAATCGGAGGCTACACCTTC
TRBV15	.	TRBJ2-5	.	CATSRDPTTSRTQYF	TGTGCCACCAGCAGAGACCCCACCACTAGCCGCACCCAGTACTTC
TRBV28	.	TRBJ1-1	.	CASSFGGFNTEAFF	TGTGCCAGCAGTTTCGGGGGTTTTAACACTGAAGCTTTCTTT
TRBV6-5	.	TRBJ2-7	TRBD2	CASRMGVAGEAEQYF	TGTGCCAGCAGGATGGGGGTAGCGGGAGAAGCGGAGCAGTACTTC